This T cell receptor (beta chain) was sequenced for a study of T cells in Graves' hyperthyroidism and ophthalmopathy. This clonotype was observed a few times. The CDR3 runs 13 residues. With 6 bases clipped from V and 5 bases from J, the junction kept 3 bases outside the gene matches. CDR1 is DFQATT and CDR2 is SNEGSKA in the germline V gene (reference sequence). In patients aged 18 to 65, hyperthyroidism was newly diagnosed, with duration under 2 months. Criteria for exclusion of patients were uncontrolled infection, other autoimmune disease, pregnancy or lactation. From around 11 ml of fresh peripheral blood, PBMCs were isolated. RNA transcripts were the template for amplifying TCR beta CDR3 regions. First-round RT-PCR with HTBI primers amplified the TCR CDR3 region. TCRdb passed the multiplex PCR reads through MiXCR, listing each CDR3 protein once. Of some 500,000 distinct CDR3 sequences in the sample, approximately 15% are singletons; the top ten hold around a sixth.

Sequencing was done on a sample of blood. The V call is TRBV20-1, the J call TRBJ2-1; 11 bases match TRBD2. The TCR was taken from a young woman with Graves' hyperthyroidism. The CDR3 sequence: CSATTSGDNEQFF. The CDR3 DNA sequence: TGCAGTGCCACGACTAGCGGGGACAATGAGCAGTTCTTC.